These 27 T cell receptor beta chains originate from one sample sequenced in a study of shared clonotypes between healthy human individuals. Method: immunoSEQ multiplex PCR; TCRdb's copy keeps in-frame clones and lacks some. This table has more than 2 million clones, roughly 95% appearing once. CD8 cells regarded as naive lacked CD45RO, were positively chosen for CCR7, and omitted terminally differentiated effector memory CD45RA+ cells. Sequenced material: naive CD8+ T cells sorted from blood. The source is a man younger than 30 in good health.

The chain recombines TRBV4-1 with TRBJ1-3; unclear D gene. The length of the CDR3 is 14 residues. V was shortened by 1 base and J by 3 bases, with 7 bases between the two germline ends. Germline CDR1 MGHRA, CDR2 YSYEKL. The chain's CDR3 is CASSQVENGNTIYF. The CDR3 nucleotides are TGCGCCAGCAGCCAAGTAGAGAATGGAAACACCATATATTTT.

A word on this clone: The identical CDR3 is also encoded by other nucleotide sequences in the sample. V usage is TRBV30 and J usage is TRBJ2-1; no clear D. V was clipped by 0 bases and J by 7 bases, with 4 bases between them. Germline assignment: CDR1 GTSNPN and CDR2 SVGIG (reference sequence). This CDR3 comprises 11 residues. The CDR3 DNA reads as TGTGCCTGGAGTGTGGTAAATGAGCAGTTCTTC. Encoded protein: CAWSVVNEQFF.

The rearrangement links TRBV11-3 to TRBJ2-1; D gene ambiguous. The ends were cut back, 0 bases at V and 8 bases at J, with 5 bases in the middle. CDR1 and CDR2 from the germline V gene are SGHNT and YENEEA. The CDR3 spans 12 residues. CDR3 DNA: TGTGCCAGCAGCTTAGACCGCCATGAGCAGTTCTTC. It yields the protein CASSLDRHEQFF.

V and J are TRBV7-8 and TRBJ1-1, with D possibly being TRBD1 (5 bases). With 1 base removed from V and 4 bases from J, the gap between germline ends came to 19 bases. Germline V gene data show CDR1 as SGHVS and CDR2 as FQNEAQ. There are 17 residues in the CDR3. The CDR3 loop reads CASSLDSGPLLSTEAFF. CDR3 coding DNA: TGTGCCAGCAGCTTAGACTCAGGGCCTCTACTGAGCACTGAAGCTTTCTTT. Combining the CDR3 with reference TRBV7-8 and TRBJ1-1 gives the whole variable domain GAGVSQSPRYKVAKRGQDVALRCDPISGHVSLFWYQQALGQGPEFLTYFQNEAQLDKSGLPSDRFFAERPEGSVSTLKIQRTQQEDSAVYLCASSLDSGPLLSTEAFFGQGTRLTVV.

The chain has TRBV6-5 and TRBJ1-1; D is unclear. Germline V lookup: CDR1 MNHEY, CDR2 SVGAGI. Trimming removed 7 bases at V and 5 bases at J, with 5 bases between. The CDR3 runs 10 residues. This CDR3 reads CASIGTEAFF. In DNA form, the CDR3 reads TGTGCCAGCATTGGGACTGAAGCTTTCTTT.

This clone appeared once. The V call is TRBV11-3, the J call TRBJ2-3; D may correspond to TRBD1 or TRBD2 (5 bases each). This CDR3 comprises 17 residues. Germline V CDR1 and CDR2: SGHNT, YENEEA. Trimming shortened V by 1 base and J by 2 bases, and 16 bases separated the two germline ends. CDR3 loop: CASSLGYGGDPTDTQYF. The CDR3 DNA sequence: TGTGCCAGCAGCTTAGGTTATGGGGGAGATCCCACAGATACGCAGTATTTT.

This chain uses TRBV27 with TRBJ2-3; a possible D gene is TRBD2 (5 bases). Germline V lookup: CDR1 MNHEY, CDR2 SMNVEV (reference sequence). CDR3 length equals 13 residues. V lost 5 bases and J 0 bases, leaving 6 bases between the germline ends. The CDR3 DNA sequence: TGTGCCAGCAGTAGCGGAAGCACAGATACGCAGTATTTT. Translation: CASSSGSTDTQYF.

The chain employs TRBV5-6 and TRBJ2-7, with TRBD2 matching over 11 bases. The CDR3 length is 16 residues. Germline loops: CDR1 SGHDT, CDR2 YYEEEE. The V gene end was trimmed by 4 bases and the J gene end by 4 bases; junction bases not matched to a gene: 10. The CDR3 DNA reads TGTGCCAGCAGCCCAGGAGGACTAGCGGGTTCTTACGAGCAGTACTTC. It translates to CASSPGGLAGSYEQYF.

V and J are TRBV4-1 and TRBJ1-5; no clear D gene. Germline assignment: CDR1 MGHRA and CDR2 YSYEKL. This CDR3 comprises 14 residues. Trimming stripped 4 bases from V and 7 bases from J, with 14 bases between. In DNA, the CDR3 is TGCGCCAGCAGCCGGTTAGTTTTAGGACAGCCCCAGCATTTT. This translates into CASSRLVLGQPQHF.

Concerning this clone itself: Other DNA sequences from this sample encode an identical CDR3 as well. The rearrangement uses TRBV27 and TRBJ2-7; no definite D call. CDR1 and CDR2 from the germline V gene are MNHEY and SMNVEV (reference sequence). The CDR3 runs 13 residues. Trimming pared 5 bases from V and 0 bases from J, leaving 8 bases between. The DNA of the CDR3 is TGTGCCAGCAGTCTGGACGTCTCCTACGAGCAGTACTTC. Residues: CASSLDVSYEQYF.

The rearrangement uses TRBV5-4 and TRBJ2-7, with D perhaps matching TRBD2 (6 bases). V lost 1 base, J lost 2 bases, and 16 bases lay in between. The CDR3 sequence is 16 residues long. Per germline, CDR1 SGHNT and CDR2 YYREEE (reference sequence). The CDR3 DNA follows: TGTGCCAGCAGCTTGAAGGGTTTAGCGGACCCCTACGAGCAGTACTTC. Its protein product is CASSLKGLADPYEQYF.

The V and J genes are TRBV2 and TRBJ1-2, with a possible D match to TRBD1 (6 bases). The germline V gene encodes CDR1 SNHLY and CDR2 FYNNEI. Trimming pared 7 bases from V and 2 bases from J, leaving 11 bases between. The CDR3 has 13 amino acids. The CDR3 DNA reads TGTGCCAGCAAGCGACAGGAGAACTATGGCTACACCTTC. It specifies CASKRQENYGYTF. Full variable domain (outside the CDR3, taken from reference TRBV2 and TRBJ1-2): EPEVTQTPSHQVTQMGQEVILRCVPISNHLYFYWYRQILGQKVEFLVSFYNNEISEKSEIFDDQFSVERPDGSNFTLKIRSTKLEDSAMYFCASKRQENYGYTFGSGTRLTVV.

The chain employs TRBV5-1 and TRBJ1-1, with 8 positions matching TRBD1. The CDR3 is 16 amino acids. From germline, CDR1 is SGHRS and CDR2 YFSETQ. Trimming removed 2 bases from V and 2 bases from J; junction bases left unmatched: 8. The CDR3 bases are TGCGCCAGCAGCTTCGACAGACAGGGGATCAACACTGAAGCTTTCTTT. Amino acids: CASSFDRQGINTEAFF.

The V and J genes are TRBV25-1 and TRBJ2-7, with 11 bases matching TRBD2. CDR1 is MGHDK, CDR2 SYGVNS, per germline. The V segment lost 0 bases and the J segment 5 bases; nucleotides outside the gene matches: 3. The CDR3 has 15 residues. This CDR3 reads CASSEYTSGSNEQYF. For the CDR3, the DNA is TGTGCCAGCAGTGAATATACTAGCGGGAGCAACGAGCAGTACTTC.

With regard to this clone: This same CDR3 is encoded by further DNA sequences in the sample. The V gene is TRBV27, the J gene TRBJ1-5; the D gene is possibly TRBD1 (6 bases). Germline CDR1 MNHEY, CDR2 SMNVEV (reference sequence). The germline V and J ends were trimmed by 5 bases and 5 bases, with 13 bases remaining between them. The CDR3 has 14 amino acids. CDR3 region: CASSLRGADQPQHF. The DNA of the CDR3 is TGTGCCAGCAGTCTTCGGGGGGCCGATCAGCCCCAGCATTTT.

The chain uses TRBV7-9 and TRBJ1-1; no clear D gene. There are 14 residues in the CDR3. Trimming pared 5 bases from V and 3 bases from J, leaving 13 bases between. Germline lookup yields CDR1 SEHNR and CDR2 FQNEAQ (reference sequence). CDR3 protein: CASSLPNSDTEAFF. The DNA of the CDR3 is TGTGCCAGCAGCCTCCCGAACAGTGACACTGAAGCTTTCTTT.

The V and J genes are TRBV27 and TRBJ2-7; tentative D call: TRBD1 (6 bases). The CDR3 has 16 amino acids. Germline V gives CDR1 MNHEY, CDR2 SMNVEV (reference sequence). Between the trimmed V and J ends, which lost 5 bases and 7 bases, there was a span of 24 bases. The CDR3 reads CASSPGPGTLYREQYF. The CDR3 nucleotides read TGTGCCAGCAGTCCAGGCCCCGGGACACTATACCGGGAGCAGTACTTC.

This clone appeared a single time. V usage is TRBV27 and J usage is TRBJ2-7, with TRBD2 matching 8 bases. The CDR3 is 15 residues long. The germline V gene has CDR1 MNHEY and CDR2 SMNVEV (reference sequence). V was clipped by 3 bases and J by 4 bases; unmatched bases: 8. The CDR3 bases are TGTGCCAGCAGTTTGAGCGGGGGAGCCCTTTACGAGCAGTACTTC. Translation: CASSLSGGALYEQYF.

This clone occurred once. The V gene is TRBV5-4, the J gene TRBJ2-7, with a possible D match to TRBD1 (6 bases). This CDR3 has 15 amino acids. CDR1 SGHNT and CDR2 YYREEE come from the germline V gene (reference sequence). The V end was cut by 0 bases, the J end by 4 bases, with 14 bases between. The CDR3 reads CASSLEQGPGYEQYF. CDR3 DNA sequence: TGTGCCAGCAGCTTGGAACAGGGACCTGGGTACGAGCAGTACTTC.

In its sample, this clone was seen once. The V gene is TRBV5-1, the J gene TRBJ2-7; 11 nucleotides line up with TRBD2. The CDR3 consists of 15 residues. V trimming: 2 bases; J trimming: 4 bases; junction bases outside the gene matches: 5. Germline CDR1 SGHRS, CDR2 YFSETQ. The CDR3: CASSFGTSGTYEQYF. Here the CDR3 DNA reads TGCGCCAGCAGCTTTGGGACTAGCGGAACGTACGAGCAGTACTTC.

V is TRBV5-5 and J is TRBJ1-2, with D uncertain. The CDR3 sequence is 15 residues long. Trimming took off 3 bases at V and 0 bases at J, with 12 bases between the two ends. The germline gives CDR1 SGHKS, CDR2 YYEKEE (reference sequence). CDR3 region: CASSSWPEANYGYTF. In DNA form, the CDR3 reads TGTGCCAGCAGCTCCTGGCCGGAAGCTAACTATGGCTACACCTTC.

A note on this clone: Other DNA sequences within the sample encode an identical CDR3. The CDR3 region is CASSLELAGVYEQYF. CDR3 in DNA: TGCGCCAGCAGCTTGGAGCTAGCGGGAGTCTACGAGCAGTACTTC. The gene calls are TRBV5-1 and TRBJ2-7; 10 bases are a match to TRBD2. Germline assignment: CDR1 SGHRS and CDR2 YFSETQ. CDR3 length equals 15 residues. Trimming at V came to 0 bases and at J to 3 bases, leaving 3 bases not matched to a gene.

The gene calls are TRBV2 and TRBJ2-7; D not resolved. Germline V gene lookup returns CDR1 SNHLY and CDR2 FYNNEI. The CDR3 sequence is 17 residues long. V was clipped by 5 bases and J by 2 bases, with 22 bases between them. The CDR3 region is CASSQSGMSTATYEQYF. In DNA, the CDR3 is TGTGCCAGCAGTCAATCGGGTATGAGTACAGCGACCTACGAGCAGTACTTC. Based on the CDR3 plus reference TRBV2 and TRBJ2-7, the full variable domain is EPEVTQTPSHQVTQMGQEVILRCVPISNHLYFYWYRQILGQKVEFLVSFYNNEISEKSEIFDDQFSVERPDGSNFTLKIRSTKLEDSAMYFCASSQSGMSTATYEQYFGPGTRLTVT.

This rearrangement joins TRBV5-1 to TRBJ1-1; 8 nucleotides align to TRBD1. Germline V CDR1 and CDR2: SGHRS, YFSETQ. V dropped 1 base and J dropped 0; count of bases not matched to a gene: 5. The CDR3 runs to 16 residues. CDR3 residues: CASSLFQGALNTEAFF. Written as DNA, the CDR3 is TGCGCCAGCAGCTTGTTTCAGGGGGCCTTGAACACTGAAGCTTTCTTT.

About this clone itself: The sample carries other DNA sequences with the same CDR3. The chain recombines TRBV28 with TRBJ1-1; possible D gene TRBD1, 5 bases. Germline CDR1 MDHEN, CDR2 SYDVKM. Trimming took off 11 bases at V and 4 bases at J, with 11 bases between the two ends. This CDR3 is 11 amino acids long. CDR3 DNA: TGTGCCTCCTCCGGGGGCACTGAAGCTTTCTTT. Translated, it gives CASSGGTEAFF.

This chain uses TRBV2 with TRBJ2-5; no firm D call. V was clipped by 4 bases and J by 1 base, with 13 bases between them. Germline V gene sequence: CDR1 SNHLY, CDR2 FYNNEI. This CDR3 has 15 residues. The CDR3 coding sequence is TGTGCCAGCAGTGGAGGATTCGGCTCCCAAGAGACCCAGTACTTC. It specifies CASSGGFGSQETQYF.

The chain joins TRBV9 to TRBJ2-3, with unresolved D. Germline CDR1 reads SGDLS; CDR2 reads YYNGEE. V shed 1 base and J shed 5 bases, with 11 bases lying between them. CDR3 length: 14 amino acids. DNA for the CDR3: TGTGCCAGCAGCGTATCTACTGATGAAGATACGCAGTATTTT. It yields the protein CASSVSTDEDTQYF.